The 17 T cell receptor beta chains below come from one sample, sequenced in a study of T-cell reconstitution after alpha-beta-depleted transplantation in children. It was with unique molecular identifiers that the TCRbeta library was prepared. TCRdb recomputed calls from the PCR reads with MiXCR, one row per CDR3 protein. The sample includes hundreds of thousands of distinct CDR3 sequences, 10% to 15% of them seen just once. The material was PBMCs, mostly from graft donor cells, obtained 360 days after TCRalphabeta/CD19-depleted stem cell transplant. These receptor sequences come from a male patient under 18 who had a stem cell transplant for acute myeloid leukemia, so the T cells may come from the graft donor.

Comments on this clonotype: A much larger clone lies a single base off, so this may be a read error. The chain carries TRBV12-3 or TRBV12-4 and TRBJ1-1; D unresolved. This CDR3 spans 13 amino acids. The CDR3 protein is CASSLRPRPESFF. CDR3 coding DNA: TGTGCCAGCAGTTTGAGGCCCAGACCTGAATCTTTCTTT.

This clonotype has a count of ten or more. The V call is TRBV12-3 or TRBV12-4, the J call TRBJ2-1; TRBD1 aligns across 8 bases. This CDR3 has 16 residues. Losses at the gene ends were 5 bases for V and 0 bases for J; bases not matched to a gene: 6. CDR3 residues: CASSPPGQGSYNEQFF. CDR3 DNA sequence: TGTGCCAGCAGTCCCCCTGGACAGGGCTCCTACAATGAGCAGTTCTTC.

This clonotype has just a few counts. CDR3: CASSFGLVGSGANVLTF. In nucleotides, the CDR3 is TGTGCCAGCAGCTTCGGGTTGGTAGGGTCTGGGGCCAACGTCCTGACTTTC. J is TRBJ2-6 and V is TRBV7-6; D ambiguous. This CDR3 comprises 17 residues. Germline CDR1 SGHVS, CDR2 FNYEAQ. V was shortened by 3 bases and J by 1 base, with 13 bases between the two germline ends.

This clonotype was found many times. The rearrangement links TRBV20-1 to TRBJ2-4; no definite D call. The germline V gene has CDR1 DFQATT and CDR2 SNEGSKA (reference sequence). V lost 0 bases and J lost 0, with 3 bases in between. This CDR3 is built from 13 residues. The CDR3: CSARDLAKNIQYF. CDR3 coding DNA: TGCAGTGCTAGAGACCTAGCCAAAAACATTCAGTACTTC.

The CDR3 region has the DNA TGCGCCAGCAGCCAAGACAGGGGACTAGCTATTCGTGAGCAGTTCTTC. This encodes CASSQDRGLAIREQFF. The rearrangement links TRBV4-3 to TRBJ2-1; 9 bases map to TRBD2. The germline gives CDR1 LGHNA, CDR2 YSLEER. This CDR3 has 16 residues. Trimming cost V 0 bases and J 9 bases; bases outside gene matches: 9.

This clonotype was detected many times. This chain joins TRBV10-3 and TRBJ2-3; D may be TRBD1 or TRBD2 (5 bases each). CDR1 ENHRY and CDR2 SYGVKD come from the germline V gene. The ends were cut back, 6 bases at V and 0 bases at J, with 16 bases in the middle. CDR3 length: 16 amino acids. CDR3 region: CAISSGTGTSTDTQYF. CDR3 sequence (DNA): TGTGCCATCAGCTCCGGGACGGGTACTAGCACAGATACGCAGTATTTT.

V gene TRBV28 combines with J gene TRBJ2-1; 7 nucleotides align to TRBD2. The germline CDR1 and CDR2 sequences are MDHEN and SYDVKM. J gave up 2 bases and V 6 bases, and 10 bases lay outside the gene matches. The CDR3 has 16 residues. The DNA of the CDR3 is TGTGCCAGCAGCCCATCCGGGGGGATCCCCTACAATGAGCAGTTCTTC. Protein: CASSPSGGIPYNEQFF. Using reference TRBV28 and TRBJ2-1 for the parts outside the CDR3, the full variable domain is DVKVTQSSRYLVKRTGEKVFLECVQDMDHENMFWYRQDPGLGLRLIYFSYDVKMKEKGDIPEGYSVSREKKERFSLILESASTNQTSMYLCASSPSGGIPYNEQFFGPGTRLTVL.

This chain joins TRBV15 and TRBJ2-1; 13 nucleotides align to TRBD2. Germline V gene lookup returns CDR1 LNHNV and CDR2 YYDKDF (reference sequence). CDR3 length: 17 amino acids. Trimming cost V 5 bases and J 5 bases; bases outside gene matches: 9. The CDR3 DNA reads TGTGCCACCAGCTATATCCGGGGACTAGCGGGGAACAATGAGCAGTTCTTC. Protein: CATSYIRGLAGNNEQFF.

The CDR3 region has the DNA TGTGCCAGCAGAACCGGGACTAGCGGCTACGAGCAGTACTTC. It is translated as CASRTGTSGYEQYF. The J gene is TRBJ2-7, the V gene TRBV6-2 or TRBV6-3; TRBD2 agrees at 11 bases. Germline CDR1 MNHEY, CDR2 SVGEGT. There are 14 residues in the CDR3. V gave up 6 bases and J gave up 3 bases; unmatched junction bases: 4.

This clonotype has just a few counts. The chain joins TRBV3-1 to TRBJ1-1; D might be TRBD1 (6 bases). Germline values: CDR1 LGHDT, CDR2 YNNKEL (reference sequence). This CDR3 comprises 17 residues. V lost 2 bases and J 5 bases, leaving 21 bases between the germline ends. The CDR3 sequence: CASSQLWGGPLLTEAFF. The CDR3, as DNA: TGTGCCAGCAGCCAACTTTGGGGGGGCCCCTTGCTTACTGAAGCTTTCTTT.

There are a few counts of this clonotype. V and J are TRBV7-9 and TRBJ1-1; 8 bases fit TRBD1. J lost 5 bases, V lost 2 bases, and 13 bases had no gene match. This CDR3 contains 17 residues. Germline CDR1 is SEHNR and CDR2 is FQNEAQ (reference sequence). CDR3 sequence (DNA): TGTGCCAGCAGCTTATTGCAGGGGGCGGTTAGGCGAACTGAAGCTTTCTTT. Amino acids: CASSLLQGAVRRTEAFF.

The sample holds many counts of this clonotype. The rearrangement links TRBV5-1 to TRBJ2-2; no firm D call. V was pared by 6 bases and J by 1 base, with 13 bases between. The germline gives CDR1 SGHRS, CDR2 YFSETQ. The CDR3 is 15 residues long. The CDR3 sequence is CASTISLLNTGELFF. For the CDR3, the DNA is TGCGCCAGCACCATCTCACTCCTGAACACCGGGGAGCTGTTTTTT.

This clonotype was recorded many times. The J gene is TRBJ2-7, the V gene TRBV6-5; D not certain. Trimming shortened V by 6 bases and J by 6 bases, and 12 bases separated the two germline ends. The CDR3 totals 12 residues. The germline V gene encodes CDR1 MNHEY and CDR2 SVGAGI. The CDR3 reads CASRLRDSEQYF. The CDR3 bases are TGTGCCAGCAGGCTACGAGACTCCGAGCAGTACTTC.

The genes are TRBV30 and TRBJ2-1; weak D call: TRBD2 (6 bases). There are 13 residues in the CDR3. CDR1 GTSNPN and CDR2 SVGIG come from the germline V gene (reference sequence). V gave up 5 bases and J gave up 6 bases, with 14 bases separating them. The CDR3 nucleotides read TGTGCCTGGTCCGGGACTTCGGTCAATGAGCAGTTCTTC. It codes for CAWSGTSVNEQFF.

This clonotype was counted only a few times. The V and J genes are TRBV6-2 or TRBV6-3 and TRBJ2-1, with 7 positions matching TRBD2. Germline V CDR1 and CDR2: MNHEY, SVGEGT. After removal of 7 bases from V and 4 bases from J, the junction contained 16 bases not matched to a gene. The CDR3 extends over 17 amino acids. The CDR3: CASTHSLLAGLYNEQFF. CDR3 nucleotides: TGTGCCAGCACCCACTCCCTTTTAGCGGGTCTATACAATGAGCAGTTCTTC.

This clonotype has at least ten counts. This rearrangement joins TRBV4-3 to TRBJ2-3; unclear D gene. The CDR3 extends over 13 amino acids. The germline V gene encodes CDR1 LGHNA and CDR2 YSLEER. V was clipped by 5 bases and J by 13 bases, with 19 bases between them. The CDR3 here is CASSSKSGSFEYF. As DNA, the CDR3 is TGCGCCAGCAGCTCAAAATCGGGTTCGTTCGAGTATTTT.

This clonotype turned up a few times. This chain joins TRBV12-3 or TRBV12-4 and TRBJ2-3; 10 bases are a match to TRBD2. The CDR3 has 15 amino acids. With V trimmed by 2 bases and J by 5 bases, 4 bases remained unmatched. The CDR3 DNA sequence: TGTGCCAGCAGTTTACGAGGGACTAGCGAAGATACGCAGTATTTT. This codes for CASSLRGTSEDTQYF.